The subject of this entry is one T cell receptor (beta chain). This specimen comes from a study of cytomegalovirus exposure and HLA in healthy donors. The CDR3 is 13 amino acids. The germline V and J ends were trimmed by 4 bases and 5 bases, with 11 bases remaining between them. Germline-derived CDR1 and CDR2 are SGDLS and YYNGEE. Primers for the PCR totalled 60 Vbeta and 13 Jbeta. Method: immunoSEQ multiplex PCR; TCRdb's copy keeps in-frame clones and lacks some. The sample carries hundreds of thousands of clones, more than 55% recorded once. The sequence derives from a female donor in good health and CMV-seronegative. Sequenced input: PBMCs. V is TRBV9 and J is TRBJ2-3, with a tentative D call TRBD1 (6 bases). CDR3 sequence (DNA): TGTGCCAGCAGCTTCACAGGGAGAGATACGCAGTATTTT. Translating gives CASSFTGRDTQYF. Variable domain in full (rest from reference TRBV9 and TRBJ2-3): DSGVTQTPKHLITATGQRVTLRCSPRSGDLSVYWYQQSLDQGLQFLIQYYNGEERAKGNILERFSAQQFPDLHSELNLSSLELGDSALYFCASSFTGRDTQYFGPGTRLTVL.